Presented here are 26 T cell receptor beta chains from one specimen sequenced in a study of human T cells and chemical hapten exposure. Time point: pre-sensitization, week 0. Treatment described: therapeutic diphenylcyclopropenone sensitization with weekly scalp DPC. MiXCR, run by TCRdb on the RACE reads, gives a single entry per CDR3 protein. The table includes a few hundred thousand distinct CDR3 sequences, around 5.5% detected once. The sequencing used whole blood, collected in connection with sensitization to the hapten diphenylcyclopropenone (DPC). The receptors originated from a woman between 18 and 30 years old with alopecia areata. Some clones in this sample may be carry-over from other donors' samples.

This clonotype was seen a few times. The chain employs TRBV29-1 and TRBJ2-3; D gene uncertain. The CDR3 extends over 14 amino acids. Germline-derived CDR1 and CDR2 are SQVTM and ANQGSEA. V lost 1 base, J lost 0 bases, and 8 bases lay in between. The CDR3 spells CSVEVTPSTDTQYF. The DNA for the CDR3 is TGCAGCGTTGAAGTCACGCCGAGCACAGATACGCAGTATTTT.

This sequence joins TRBV5-1 and TRBJ2-1; 13 bases are a match to TRBD2. V was pared by 0 bases and J by 6 bases, with 3 bases of the junction left unmatched. The CDR3 spans 16 residues. Germline V gene data show CDR1 as SGHRS and CDR2 as YFSETQ. The CDR3 region is CASSLERLAGGNEQFF. The DNA for the CDR3 is TGCGCCAGCAGCTTGGAGAGACTAGCGGGGGGCAATGAGCAGTTCTTC.

In this sample, this clonotype turned up a few times. This chain joins TRBV10-3 and TRBJ2-7, with 8 bases aligning to TRBD1. This CDR3 has 15 residues. Germline lookup yields CDR1 ENHRY and CDR2 SYGVKD. V shed 4 bases and J 3 bases; nucleotides not matched to a gene: 8. The CDR3, as DNA: TGTGCCATCAGTGCCTCGGAGGGACAGGTCTACGAGCAGTACTTC. The encoded protein is CAISASEGQVYEQYF.

This clonotype has a count of ten or more. The chain recombines TRBV28 with TRBJ2-3, with D hard to call. Germline lookup yields CDR1 MDHEN and CDR2 SYDVKM. V was shortened by 10 bases and J by 0 bases, with 17 bases between the two germline ends. CDR3 length: 15 residues. This chain's CDR3 is CATHDIHPSTDTQYF. The CDR3 nucleotides read TGTGCCACACATGACATACACCCTAGCACAGATACGCAGTATTTT.

The chain is built from TRBV24-1 and TRBJ2-1, with 13 bases that match TRBD2. Germline trimming cut 3 bases from V and 10 bases from J; bases unmatched to any gene: 5. From germline, CDR1 is KGHDR and CDR2 SFDVKD. The CDR3 covers 15 residues. CDR3 sequence reads: CATSDPTSGGGEQFF. The CDR3 nucleotides read TGTGCCACCAGTGATCCCACTAGCGGGGGGGGAGAGCAGTTCTTC.

This clonotype came up many times. The rearrangement uses TRBV4-2 and TRBJ1-2, with TRBD1 matching over 9 bases. This CDR3 has 15 residues. Trimming cost V 3 bases and J 4 bases; bases outside gene matches: 6. CDR1 and CDR2 (germline): LGHNA, YNFKEQ. CDR3 region: CASSQGTGQSYGYTF. CDR3 sequence (DNA): TGTGCCAGCAGCCAGGGGACAGGGCAGTCCTATGGCTACACCTTC.

The rearrangement links TRBV11-2 to TRBJ2-3; D tentatively fits TRBD1 or TRBD2 (6 bases each). Germline values: CDR1 SGHAT, CDR2 FQNNGV. This CDR3 has 18 amino acids. Trimming left V 0 bases short and J 2 bases short, with 18 bases between. The CDR3 loop is CASSLEGIVGGPTDTQYF. The DNA for the CDR3 is TGTGCCAGCAGCTTAGAGGGGATAGTGGGGGGCCCCACAGATACGCAGTATTTT.

This clonotype was detected only a few times. The chain recombines TRBV12-5 with TRBJ2-3, with TRBD2 identical over 10 bases. After removal of 2 bases from V and 1 base from J, the junction contained 3 bases not matched to a gene. The CDR3 runs 16 residues. Per germline, CDR1 LGHNT and CDR2 FRNRAP. This CDR3 reads CASGLSSGGRTDTQYF. CDR3 DNA: TGTGCTAGTGGTTTGTCTAGCGGGGGCCGCACAGATACGCAGTATTTT.

About this clonotype itself: One end of the junction is discordant with germline, which a read error may explain. The chain is built from TRBV6-1 and TRBJ1-5; TRBD1 might be the D (6 bases). The CDR3 length is 15 residues. The germline V gene encodes CDR1 MNHNS and CDR2 SASEGT. In DNA, the CDR3 is TGTACCAGCAGTGAAGCGCACGGGGGCGGTCAGCCCCAGCATTTT. Translation gives CTSSEAHGGGQPQHF.

This clonotype has ten or more counts. Here the CDR3 DNA reads TGTGCCAGCAGCCAAGAGGAGGGACAGGGGGCCACTGAAGCTTTCTTT. It codes for CASSQEEGQGATEAFF. The rearrangement links TRBV4-2 to TRBJ1-1; 12 bases agree with TRBD1. The V gene end was trimmed by 0 bases and the J gene end by 4 bases; junction bases not matched to a gene: 3. This CDR3 contains 16 residues. The germline V gene encodes CDR1 LGHNA and CDR2 YNFKEQ.

This clonotype was observed at least ten times. The CDR3 DNA follows: TGTGCCAGCAGTTCCCGGACAGAGTACAATGAGCAGTTCTTC. Translating gives CASSSRTEYNEQFF. The chain joins TRBV12-3 or TRBV12-4 to TRBJ2-1, with a weak D call TRBD1 (6 bases). The CDR3 spans 14 residues. Trimming left V 4 bases short and J 4 bases short, with 11 bases between.

This clonotype was counted at least ten times. The rearrangement uses TRBV5-1 and TRBJ2-2, with 9 bases identical to TRBD1. V lost 7 bases, J lost 7 bases, and 11 bases stayed unmatched. Per the germline V gene, CDR1 is SGHRS and CDR2 is YFSETQ. The CDR3 has 15 amino acids. The CDR3 protein is CASETGTGGGGELFF. The CDR3 DNA follows: TGCGCCAGCGAGACTGGAACAGGGGGCGGCGGGGAGCTGTTTTTT.

This clonotype was detected many times. J is TRBJ1-5 and V is TRBV5-1; 8 positions agree with TRBD1. The CDR3 contains 17 residues. CDR1 is SGHRS and CDR2 is YFSETQ in the germline V gene. Losses at the gene ends were 7 bases for V and 0 bases for J; bases not matched to a gene: 12. The CDR3 here is CASSYEPGGYSNQPQHF. CDR3 DNA sequence: TGCGCCAGCTCATACGAACCAGGGGGCTATAGCAATCAGCCCCAGCATTTT.

This clonotype was counted at least ten times. The CDR3: CASSNGRGLDTQYF. The CDR3 region has the DNA TGTGCCAGCAGCAACGGCAGGGGGTTGGATACGCAGTATTTT. The chain employs TRBV21-1 and TRBJ2-3; the table gives TRBD1 as D, unverified against the DNA. TRBV21-1 has pseudogene status. The CDR3 consists of 14 residues.

This clonotype was found many times. The chain combines TRBV20-1 with TRBJ2-7; D uncertain. V lost 4 bases and J 4 bases, leaving 8 bases between the germline ends. This CDR3 is built from 11 residues. CDR1 DFQATT and CDR2 SNEGSKA come from the germline V gene (reference sequence). The CDR3 loop is CSANLGYEQYF. The DNA for the CDR3 is TGCAGTGCTAATTTGGGGTACGAGCAGTACTTC.

This clonotype was found many times. This rearrangement joins TRBV20-1 to TRBJ2-4; D may match TRBD1 or TRBD2 (5 bases each). The germline V gene encodes CDR1 DFQATT and CDR2 SNEGSKA (reference sequence). V dropped 4 bases and J dropped 1 base, with 14 bases sitting between them. The CDR3 loop spans 15 amino acids. CDR3 sequence: CSANGRGAAKNIQYF. The CDR3 DNA follows: TGCAGTGCTAACGGACGGGGCGCGGCCAAAAACATTCAGTACTTC.

This clonotype was recorded many times. V usage is TRBV5-4 and J usage is TRBJ1-2, with no clear D. Deletions cut 3 bases from V and 0 bases from J, with 9 bases between. This CDR3 region has 14 residues. Per germline, CDR1 SGHNT and CDR2 YYREEE (reference sequence). CDR3 protein: CASSSFGANYGYTF. The CDR3 DNA reads as TGTGCCAGCAGCTCGTTTGGGGCTAACTATGGCTACACCTTC.

The chain links TRBV18 to TRBJ1-5; no definite D call. The CDR3 has 14 residues. V gave up 3 bases and J gave up 5 bases, with 11 bases separating them. The germline V gene has CDR1 KGHSH and CDR2 LQKENI. CDR3 DNA: TGTGCCAGCTCACCCTCCAGATCGGATCAGCCCCAGCATTTT. Residues: CASSPSRSDQPQHF.

This clonotype has just a few counts. J is TRBJ1-1 and V is TRBV7-2, with TRBD1 as a possible D gene (5 bases). Trimming shortened V by 4 bases and J by 4 bases, and 16 bases separated the two germline ends. Germline CDR1 reads SGHTA; CDR2 reads FQGNSA. This CDR3 has 15 residues. The CDR3, as DNA: TGTGCCAGCAGCTATTTACCATGGGGGTCCACTGAAGCTTTCTTT. Translation gives CASSYLPWGSTEAFF.

This clonotype came up many times. The chain couples TRBV14 to TRBJ2-5; D may be TRBD2 (5 bases). CDR3 length equals 15 residues. Trimming shortened V by 2 bases and J by 1 base, and 11 bases separated the two germline ends. Germline CDR1 SGHDN, CDR2 FVKESK. The CDR3 protein is CASSQPGLAQETQYF. CDR3 DNA sequence: TGTGCCAGCAGCCAACCAGGACTGGCCCAAGAGACCCAGTACTTC.

The table lists this clonotype with many counts. This rearrangement joins TRBV3-1 to TRBJ2-2; perhaps TRBD1 as D (6 bases). The CDR3 is made up of 16 amino acids. Germline CDR1 reads LGHDT; CDR2 reads YNNKEL (reference sequence). V lost 0 bases and J 2 bases, leaving 10 bases between the germline ends. CDR3 region: CASSQEGGGNTGELFF. DNA for the CDR3: TGTGCCAGCAGCCAAGAAGGGGGTGGCAACACCGGGGAGCTGTTTTTT.

This clonotype was detected ten times or more. The V call is TRBV6-5, the J call TRBJ1-4; no firm D call. Deletions cut 3 bases from V and 5 bases from J, with 7 bases between. Germline CDR1 MNHEY, CDR2 SVGAGI. The CDR3 covers 13 residues. The CDR3 spells CASSYRENEKLFF. CDR3 bases: TGTGCCAGCAGTTATAGAGAAAATGAAAAACTGTTTTTT.

This clonotype was observed at least ten times. The chain employs TRBV7-2 and TRBJ1-4, with 7 bases matching TRBD1. Looked up from germline, CDR1 is SGHTA and CDR2 is FQGNSA. Trimming removed 5 bases from V and 6 bases from J; junction bases left unmatched: 9. This CDR3 contains 15 residues. CDR3 DNA sequence: TGTGCCAGCAGCCCGCTGACAGGGTCTCATGAAAAACTGTTTTTT. Protein product: CASSPLTGSHEKLFF.

This clonotype showed up just a few times. The V gene is TRBV10-3, the J gene TRBJ2-7; 7 nucleotides match TRBD2. CDR3 length: 12 residues. The germline CDR1 and CDR2 sequences are ENHRY and SYGVKD. The ends lost 2 bases at V and 6 bases at J; junction bases unmatched: 1. As DNA, the CDR3 is TGTGCCATCAGTGAGACTAGCGCCGAGCAGTACTTC. This sequence encodes CAISETSAEQYF.

In nucleotides, the CDR3 is TGTGCCAGCAGGGGGGGCGGCTCCTACGAGCAGTACTTC. It translates to CASRGGGSYEQYF. V usage is TRBV12-3 or TRBV12-4 and J usage is TRBJ2-7; D possibly matches TRBD1 or TRBD2 (6 bases each). The CDR3 runs 13 residues. V was clipped by 6 bases and J by 0 bases, with 9 bases between them.

CDR3 DNA sequence: TGTGCCACCAGTGACACGGACAGCTATTACACCGGGGAGCTGTTTTTT. Encoded protein: CATSDTDSYYTGELFF. The chain is built from TRBV24-1 and TRBJ2-2, with a possible D match to TRBD1 (6 bases). The V gene's germline CDR1 is KGHDR and CDR2 SFDVKD. The V end was cut by 4 bases, the J end by 3 bases, with 14 bases between. CDR3 length: 16 amino acids.